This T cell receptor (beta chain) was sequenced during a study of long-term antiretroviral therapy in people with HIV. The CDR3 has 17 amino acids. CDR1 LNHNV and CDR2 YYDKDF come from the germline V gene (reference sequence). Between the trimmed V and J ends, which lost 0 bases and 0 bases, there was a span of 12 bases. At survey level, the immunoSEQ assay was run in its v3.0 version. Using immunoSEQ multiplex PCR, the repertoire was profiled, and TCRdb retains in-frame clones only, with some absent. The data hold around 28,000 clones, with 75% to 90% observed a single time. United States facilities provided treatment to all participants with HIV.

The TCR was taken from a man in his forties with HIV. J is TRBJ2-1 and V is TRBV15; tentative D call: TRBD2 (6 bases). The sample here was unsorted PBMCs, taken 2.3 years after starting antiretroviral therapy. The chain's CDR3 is CATSREGGGFSYNEQFF. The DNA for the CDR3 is TGTGCCACCAGCAGAGAGGGGGGAGGATTCTCCTACAATGAGCAGTTCTTC.